This T cell receptor beta chain originates from a study of T cells in Graves' hyperthyroidism and ophthalmopathy. Study-level findings and limits: Most thyroid-expanded clonotypes above 0.001 were also found in blood.

This CDR3 has 14 amino acids. The V and J ends lost 3 bases and 2 bases respectively, with 10 bases between them. The germline V gene encodes CDR1 SGHTA and CDR2 FQGNSA. Uncontrolled infection, other autoimmune disease, pregnancy or lactation led to exclusion. The CDR3 regions of TCR beta were amplified from RNA transcripts. HTBI primers were employed in a first-round RT-PCR of the TCR CDR3. MiXCR, run by TCRdb on the multiplex PCR reads, gives a single entry per CDR3 protein. The sample has fewer than 750,000 distinct CDR3 sequences, approximately 14% seen once. This clonotype was found many times. Antigen specificity is unknown.

The sequencing input was blood. The chain couples TRBV7-2 to TRBJ2-5; D not certain. The TCR sequence derives from a middle-aged woman with Graves' ophthalmopathy. The CDR3 loop reads CASSFTATQETQYF. The CDR3, as DNA: TGTGCCAGCAGCTTCACAGCAACTCAAGAGACCCAGTACTTC.